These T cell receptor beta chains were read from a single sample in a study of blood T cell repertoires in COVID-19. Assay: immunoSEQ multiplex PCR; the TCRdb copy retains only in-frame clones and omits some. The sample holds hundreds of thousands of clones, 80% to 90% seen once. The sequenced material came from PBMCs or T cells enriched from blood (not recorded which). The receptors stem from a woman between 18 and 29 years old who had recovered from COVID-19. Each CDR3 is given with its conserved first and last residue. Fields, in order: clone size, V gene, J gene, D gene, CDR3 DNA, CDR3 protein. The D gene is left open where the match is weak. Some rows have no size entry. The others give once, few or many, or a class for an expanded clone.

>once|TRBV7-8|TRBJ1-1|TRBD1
TGTGCCAGCAGCTACAAATCGGGACAGGGGATAGTAACGGCTTTCTTT
CASSYKSGQGIVTAFF
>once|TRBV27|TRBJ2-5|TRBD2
TGTGCCAGCAGTCCGAGGACTAGCGGGAGTGGAGAGACCCAGTACTTC
CASSPRTSGSGETQYF
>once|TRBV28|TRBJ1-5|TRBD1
TGTGCCAGCAGTTCGCACAGGGGGCACGCATTATCGCCCCAGCATTTT
CASSSHRGHALSPQHF
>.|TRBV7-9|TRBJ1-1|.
TGTGCCAGCAGCGGGGCGGTGAACACTGAAGCTTTCTTT
CASSGAVNTEAFF
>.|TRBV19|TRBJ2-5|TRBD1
TGTGCCAGTAGCGGGACAGGGGGCACAGAGACCCAGTACTTC
CASSGTGGTETQYF
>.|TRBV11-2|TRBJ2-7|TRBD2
TGTGCCAGCAGCTTAGATAGCGGGGGGGCGTTCTACGAGCAGTACTTC
CASSLDSGGAFYEQYF
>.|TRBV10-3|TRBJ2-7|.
TGTGCCATCAGTGATCCCCCCTTCTACGAGCAGTACTTC
CAISDPPFYEQYF
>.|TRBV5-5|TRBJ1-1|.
TGTGCCAGCAGCTTGGTGGGCACTGAGTGGACTGAAGCTTTCTTT
CASSLVGTEWTEAFF
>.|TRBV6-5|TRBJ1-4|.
TGTGCCAGCAGTCGAACGAGGGAAAAACTGTTTTTT
CASSRTREKLFF
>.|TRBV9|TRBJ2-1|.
TGTGCCAGCAGCGTAGGCAGGGTAGCCACTACCTACAATGAGCAGTTCTTC
CASSVGRVATTYNEQFF
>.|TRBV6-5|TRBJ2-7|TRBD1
TGTGCCAGCAGTTACTCGGGGACAGGCCACGAGCAGTACTTC
CASSYSGTGHEQYF
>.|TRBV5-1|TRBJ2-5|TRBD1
TGCGCCAGCAGCCTAGTCGGGACAGAAGAGACCCAGTACTTC
CASSLVGTEETQYF
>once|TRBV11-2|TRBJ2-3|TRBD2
TGTGCCAGCAGCCTTAGGGCGGCTAGCGGGAGGTGGGGCACAGATACGCAGTATTTT
CASSLRAASGRWGTDTQYF
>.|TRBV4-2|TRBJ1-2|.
TGTGCCAGCAGCCAAGACTCCCACTCCTCGTTGGTGGGGCCGGCTAACTATGGCTACACCTTC
CASSQDSHSSLVGPANYGYTF